The 18 T cell receptor beta chains below come from one sample, sequenced in a study of blood T cell repertoires in COVID-19. Some clones are missing from TCRdb's copy, which holds only in-frame ones; the method was immunoSEQ multiplex PCR. The table lists approximately 61,000 clones, 70% to 90% of them singletons. The source material was peripheral blood. These receptor sequences come from a man aged 65-85 years with acute or convalescent COVID-19.

The rearrangement joins TRBV6-6 to TRBJ1-1; the D is unclear. V shed 2 bases and J shed 6 bases, with 7 bases lying between them. The CDR3 totals 12 residues. Germline CDR1 and CDR2: MNHNY and SVGAGI (reference sequence). For the CDR3, the DNA is TGTGCCAGCAGTTACCACTATGCTGAAGCTTTCTTT. This codes for CASSYHYAEAFF.

This chain uses TRBV15 with TRBJ2-5; 8 bases align to TRBD2. Trimming took 3 bases from V and 3 from J; bases not matched to a gene: 3. CDR1 is LNHNV, CDR2 YYDKDF, per germline (reference sequence). The CDR3 runs 14 residues. The CDR3 sequence: CATSSGGGKETQYF. CDR3 coding DNA: TGTGCCACCAGCAGCGGGGGGGGAAAAGAGACCCAGTACTTC.

The chain couples TRBV10-3 to TRBJ2-5; the D is unclear. The CDR3 totals 12 residues. V was cut by 3 bases and J by 1 base, with 3 bases left in between. Looked up from germline, CDR1 is ENHRY and CDR2 is SYGVKD. CDR3 bases: TGTGCCATCAGTGAAGCCCAAGAGACCCAGTACTTC. Amino acids: CAISEAQETQYF.

The table lists this clone with a few counts. The CDR3: CASSPALAGYNEQFF. CDR3 nucleotides: TGTGCCAGCTCACCAGCACTAGCGGGGTACAATGAGCAGTTCTTC. The gene calls are TRBV18 and TRBJ2-1; TRBD2 agrees at 10 bases. Germline V lookup: CDR1 KGHSH, CDR2 LQKENI. The CDR3 extends over 15 amino acids. The trim removed 2 bases at V and 4 bases at J, leaving 2 bases unmatched.

This clone has a handful of counts. The CDR3 nucleotides are TGTGCCAGCAGTTTAGGGCAGGGCGGGGGAGAGACCCAGTACTTC. Translation: CASSLGQGGGETQYF. The chain joins TRBV28 to TRBJ2-5; 7 positions match TRBD2. Germline assignment: CDR1 MDHEN and CDR2 SYDVKM. Unmatched junction bases numbered 7, after V lost 2 bases and J lost 4 bases. The length of the CDR3 is 15 residues.

The chain has TRBV3-1 (or the pseudogene TRBV3-2) and TRBJ1-5, with D perhaps TRBD1 (5 bases). CDR1 is LGHDT and CDR2 is YNNKEL in the germline V gene (reference sequence). The CDR3 runs to 14 residues. Trimming took 3 bases from V and 6 from J, leaving 12 bases between them. CDR3 residues: CASSQGRVSQPQHF. The CDR3 nucleotides read TGTGCCAGCAGCCAGGGCAGGGTGTCTCAGCCCCAGCATTTT.

This chain joins TRBV18 and TRBJ1-1; D is unclear. CDR3 length: 13 amino acids. Germline loops: CDR1 KGHSH, CDR2 LQKENI. Trimming removed 3 bases at V and 3 bases at J, with 8 bases between. The CDR3 DNA follows: TGTGCCAGCTCACCTTCACTAGACACTGAAGCTTTCTTT. This encodes CASSPSLDTEAFF.

The chain uses TRBV18 and TRBJ2-5; TRBD2 might be the D (6 bases). The V gene lost 1 base and the J gene lost 1 base, with 10 bases spanning the gap. Germline CDR1 and CDR2: KGHSH and LQKENI. The CDR3 totals 15 residues. CDR3 DNA: TGTGCCAGCTCACCACTACTAGCTTCCCAAGAGACCCAGTACTTC. Protein: CASSPLLASQETQYF.

This chain joins TRBV28 and TRBJ2-5; TRBD2 agrees at 8 bases. The CDR3 has 14 amino acids. With V trimmed by 7 bases and J by 0 bases, 4 bases remained unmatched. The V gene's germline CDR1 is MDHEN and CDR2 SYDVKM. The CDR3 loop is CASNGAGDQETQYF. In nucleotides, the CDR3 is TGTGCCAGCAATGGAGCGGGGGACCAAGAGACCCAGTACTTC.

The V and J genes are TRBV15 and TRBJ2-7, with a weak D call TRBD1 (6 bases). V was trimmed by 0 bases and J by 4 bases, leaving 10 bases between them. This CDR3 comprises 14 residues. Germline V CDR1 and CDR2: LNHNV, YYDKDF (reference sequence). CDR3 sequence (DNA): TGTGCCACCAGCAGAGATCTAGGGGGTTACGAGCAGTACTTC. It codes for CATSRDLGGYEQYF. The full variable domain, in which reference TRBV15 and TRBJ2-7 provide the parts outside the CDR3, is DAMVIQNPRYQVTQFGKPVTLSCSQTLNHNVMYWYQQKSSQAPKLLFHYYDKDFNNEADTPDNFQSRRPNTSFCFLDIRSPGLGDTAMYLCATSRDLGGYEQYFGPGTRLTVT.

V gene TRBV10-3 combines with J gene TRBJ2-7; possibly TRBD1 for D (6 bases). Germline V CDR1 and CDR2: ENHRY, SYGVKD. Between the trimmed V and J ends, which lost 5 bases and 6 bases, there was a span of 11 bases. CDR3 size: 12 residues. The CDR3 DNA sequence: TGTGCCATCAGTCCAGGGGAGAGCGAGCAGTACTTC. Translating gives CAISPGESEQYF.

V gene TRBV3-1 (or the pseudogene TRBV3-2) combines with J gene TRBJ2-3; weak D call: TRBD2 (7 bases). Deletions cut 5 bases from V and 7 bases from J, with 16 bases between. The germline CDR1 and CDR2 sequences are LGHDT and YNNKEL (reference sequence). The CDR3 totals 14 residues. The CDR3 loop reads CASSWTGGRNTQYF. CDR3 bases: TGTGCCAGCAGCTGGACGGGGGGCCGAAATACGCAGTATTTT.

V and J are TRBV5-1 and TRBJ2-3, with D hard to call. V shed 4 bases and J shed 6 bases, with 12 bases lying between them. Germline V gene lookup returns CDR1 SGHRS and CDR2 YFSETQ. There are 13 residues in the CDR3. Here the CDR3 DNA reads TGCGCCAGCAGCCACCCTACCCCGGATACGCAGTATTTT. It codes for CASSHPTPDTQYF.

The rearrangement links TRBV29-1 to TRBJ1-4; no clear D. Trimming took off 5 bases at V and 0 bases at J, with 10 bases between the two ends. CDR1 is SQVTM, CDR2 ANQGSEA, per germline. The CDR3 has 14 residues. The CDR3: CSVRPVTTNEKLFF. The CDR3 DNA follows: TGCAGCGTTCGCCCGGTGACAACTAATGAAAAACTGTTTTTT.

This chain links TRBV3-1 (or the pseudogene TRBV3-2) with TRBJ2-7; 8 bases are a match to TRBD1. This CDR3 is 14 amino acids long. V lost 4 bases to trimming and J lost 7 bases; unmatched junction nucleotides: 9. The V gene's germline CDR1 is LGHDT and CDR2 YNNKEL (reference sequence). Here the CDR3 reads CASSPLDRVREQYF. CDR3 DNA sequence: TGTGCCAGCAGCCCCTTGGACAGGGTGCGGGAGCAGTACTTC.

Relative to its sample, this clone is medium-sized (0.01 to 0.1%). The chain recombines TRBV5-1 with TRBJ2-1; 10 bases match TRBD2. Trimming removed 3 bases from V and 1 base from J; junction bases left unmatched: 1. The CDR3 covers 15 residues. Germline CDR1 and CDR2: SGHRS and YFSETQ. Here the CDR3 reads CASSSTSGSYNEQFF. CDR3 bases: TGCGCCAGCAGCTCGACTAGCGGGTCCTACAATGAGCAGTTCTTC.

This chain connects TRBV5-1 to TRBJ1-1, with TRBD1 matching 10 bases. The CDR3 loop spans 14 amino acids. V lost 3 bases and J lost 4; bases outside the gene matches: 3. CDR1 is SGHRS and CDR2 is YFSETQ in the germline V gene. CDR3 loop: CASSSTGGGTEAFF. DNA of the CDR3: TGCGCCAGCAGCTCGACAGGGGGCGGCACTGAAGCTTTCTTT.

The chain has TRBV7-2 and TRBJ2-7, with D unclear. The CDR3 is 11 residues long. V gave up 3 bases and J gave up 3 bases, with 3 bases separating them. CDR1 and CDR2 from the germline V gene are SGHTA and FQGNSA. DNA for the CDR3: TGTGCCAGCAGCTTTTACTACGAGCAGTACTTC. The encoded protein is CASSFYYEQYF. The variable domain in full, completed from reference TRBV7-2 and TRBJ2-7, reads GAGVSQSPSNKVTEKGKDVELRCDPISGHTALYWYRQSLGQGLEFLIYFQGNSAPDKSGLPSDRFSAERTGGSVSTLTIQRTQQEDSAVYLCASSFYYEQYFGPGTRLTVT.